The 22 T cell receptor beta chains below were found in one sample sequenced in a study of cytomegalovirus exposure and HLA in healthy donors. PCR employed 60 Vbeta and 13 Jbeta primers. Produced via immunoSEQ multiplex PCR; TCRdb's table is partial and in-frame only. The sample has about 150,000 clones, over 60% seen once. The material sequenced was PBMCs. Every receptor here comes from a woman younger than 35 in good health and CMV-seronegative.

The chain joins TRBV19 to TRBJ1-2, with a tentative D call TRBD1 (6 bases). The CDR3 has 14 amino acids. The V gene's germline CDR1 is LNHDA and CDR2 SQIVND (reference sequence). Between the trimmed V and J ends, which lost 6 bases and 3 bases, there was a span of 14 bases. The CDR3 sequence is CASSTGGAYYGYTF. DNA of the CDR3: TGTGCCAGTAGCACCGGGGGGGCGTACTATGGCTACACCTTC.

A few counts support this clone. The chain couples TRBV19 to TRBJ1-1; 10 bases map to TRBD1. The CDR3 contains 14 residues. CDR1 and CDR2 (germline): LNHDA, SQIVND (reference sequence). The V gene end was trimmed by 5 bases and the J gene end by 6 bases; junction bases not matched to a gene: 6. CDR3 region: CASSPGQGIAEAFF. Written as DNA, the CDR3 is TGTGCCAGTAGTCCGGGACAGGGGATCGCTGAAGCTTTCTTT.

The sample holds a few counts of this clone. The chain uses TRBV28 and TRBJ1-3; no clear D gene. Between the trimmed V and J ends, which lost 4 bases and 4 bases, there was a span of 14 bases. The CDR3 is 15 residues long. Germline V CDR1 and CDR2: MDHEN, SYDVKM. Here the CDR3 DNA reads TGTGCCAGCAGTTCCCCTGCGCGTTCCGGAAACACCATATATTTT. Translating it yields CASSSPARSGNTIYF.

This clone was seen only a few times. The rearrangement links TRBV7-8 to TRBJ1-1; unclear D gene. Per the germline V gene, CDR1 is SGHVS and CDR2 is FQNEAQ. CDR3 length: 14 amino acids. V was cut by 1 base and J by 2 bases, with 8 bases left in between. The CDR3 is CASSLGRSNTEAFF. CDR3 sequence (DNA): TGTGCCAGCAGCTTAGGACGGAGCAACACTGAAGCTTTCTTT. The whole variable domain, remainder taken from reference TRBV7-8 and TRBJ1-1, is GAGVSQSPRYKVAKRGQDVALRCDPISGHVSLFWYQQALGQGPEFLTYFQNEAQLDKSGLPSDRFFAERPEGSVSTLKIQRTQQEDSAVYLCASSLGRSNTEAFFGQGTRLTVV.

This clone came up a few times. The chain carries TRBV6-5 and TRBJ1-5; 12 nucleotides match TRBD1. V was pared by 0 bases and J by 7 bases, with 4 bases of the junction left unmatched. This CDR3 has 16 amino acids. CDR1 is MNHEY and CDR2 is SVGAGI in the germline V gene. The chain's CDR3 is CASSYSGTGGRQPQHF. The CDR3 DNA reads TGTGCCAGCAGTTACTCCGGGACAGGGGGCCGGCAGCCCCAGCATTTT.

V usage is TRBV7-2 and J usage is TRBJ2-2, with D perhaps TRBD1 (6 bases). Germline lookup yields CDR1 SGHTA and CDR2 FQGNSA. The CDR3 totals 16 residues. The ends were cut back, 5 bases at V and 6 bases at J, with 19 bases in the middle. CDR3 sequence reads: CASSVDRSPRSGELFF. The CDR3 DNA reads TGTGCCAGCAGCGTTGACAGGTCTCCCCGGTCCGGGGAGCTGTTTTTT.

This sequence joins TRBV7-2 and TRBJ2-2; TRBD2 agrees at 10 bases. V was clipped by 3 bases and J by 6 bases; unmatched bases: 7. Germline V lookup: CDR1 SGHTA, CDR2 FQGNSA. The CDR3 spans 16 residues. Written as DNA, the CDR3 is TGTGCCAGCAGCTTTATAGCGGGAGGAAACCCCGGGGAGCTGTTTTTT. Translation gives CASSFIAGGNPGELFF.

The J gene is TRBJ2-2, the V gene TRBV4-3; TRBD1 might be the D (6 bases). Germline V gene lookup returns CDR1 LGHNA and CDR2 YSLEER. Trimming removed 1 base from V and 0 bases from J, with 9 bases in between. The CDR3 totals 16 residues. CDR3: CASSQGQDPNTGELFF. DNA for the CDR3: TGCGCCAGCAGCCAAGGACAGGATCCGAACACCGGGGAGCTGTTTTTT.

This clone was counted a few times. This chain links TRBV5-1 with TRBJ1-1, with 7 bases lining up with TRBD1. Germline-derived CDR1 and CDR2 are SGHRS and YFSETQ. The V and J ends lost 0 bases and 2 bases, in that order; junction bases with no gene match: 4. This CDR3 is 15 amino acids long. The CDR3 loop reads CASSLEGGVNTEAFF. CDR3 sequence (DNA): TGCGCCAGCAGCTTGGAAGGGGGCGTCAACACTGAAGCTTTCTTT.

The chain has TRBV6-6 and TRBJ2-1; D ambiguous. This CDR3 is 14 amino acids long. Germline CDR1 and CDR2: MNHNY and SVGAGI (reference sequence). V lost 6 bases and J 0 bases, leaving 9 bases between the germline ends. CDR3 region: CASSSYSSYNEQFF. In nucleotides, the CDR3 is TGTGCCAGCAGCTCGTATAGCTCCTACAATGAGCAGTTCTTC.

This chain joins TRBV18 and TRBJ1-2, with TRBD1 identical over 12 bases. V gave up 6 bases and J gave up 8 bases; unmatched junction bases: 10. CDR3 length equals 15 residues. Germline assignment: CDR1 KGHSH and CDR2 LQKENI. The CDR3 coding sequence is TGTGCCAGCTCGCCCGGGACAGGGGGCGCGGACGGCTACACCTTC. Its protein is CASSPGTGGADGYTF.

This clone was seen more than once but under ten times. The rearrangement uses TRBV11-2 and TRBJ1-4; no clear D gene. Germline lookup yields CDR1 SGHAT and CDR2 FQNNGV. The CDR3 is 14 residues long. The germline V and J ends were trimmed by 5 bases and 6 bases, with 13 bases remaining between them. DNA for the CDR3: TGTGCCAGCAGCCGAGACGGGTTCTATGAAAAACTGTTTTTT. Translation: CASSRDGFYEKLFF.

The chain has TRBV5-1 and TRBJ2-3, with TRBD2 matching 11 bases. With 0 bases clipped from V and 2 bases from J, the junction kept 2 bases outside the gene matches. In germline, CDR1 is SGHRS, CDR2 YFSETQ. This CDR3 is built from 16 residues. CDR3 in DNA: TGCGCCAGCAGCTTGGCTAGCGGGGGGTACACAGATACGCAGTATTTT. Translating gives CASSLASGGYTDTQYF.

This sequence joins TRBV7-9 and TRBJ2-2, with 7 positions matching TRBD2. The CDR3 is 16 amino acids. J gave up 6 bases and V 4 bases, and 11 bases lay outside the gene matches. CDR1 and CDR2 from the germline V gene are SEHNR and FQNEAQ (reference sequence). For the CDR3, the DNA is TGTGCCAGCAGCTCGCGCGTCGGGGGGTTGTCCGGGGAGCTGTTTTTT. This codes for CASSSRVGGLSGELFF.

This clone was counted only a few times. J is TRBJ1-3 and V is TRBV29-1; 7 positions agree with TRBD1. The CDR3 spans 14 residues. V shed 5 bases, J shed 4 bases, and the junction held 8 bases outside the gene matches. Germline lookup yields CDR1 SQVTM and CDR2 ANQGSEA. The CDR3 nucleotides read TGCAGCGTTTACGACAGGGCAAGGGGAAACACCATATATTTT. The encoded protein is CSVYDRARGNTIYF.

The chain links TRBV15 to TRBJ2-3, with D unclear. With 1 base removed from V and 0 bases from J, the gap between germline ends came to 8 bases. The CDR3 is 15 amino acids. Germline CDR1 is LNHNV and CDR2 is YYDKDF (reference sequence). CDR3 sequence reads: CATSRAVFSTDTQYF. CDR3 DNA: TGTGCCACCAGCAGAGCAGTCTTCAGCACAGATACGCAGTATTTT.

This rearrangement joins TRBV5-6 to TRBJ2-1; D gene ambiguous. The CDR3 is 11 amino acids. Per the germline V gene, CDR1 is SGHDT and CDR2 is YYEEEE. Trimming removed 5 bases at V and 3 bases at J, with 3 bases between. This chain's CDR3 is CASSYYNEQFF. Written as DNA, the CDR3 is TGTGCCAGCAGTTACTACAATGAGCAGTTCTTC. Based on the CDR3 plus reference TRBV5-6 and TRBJ2-1, the full variable domain is DAGVTQSPTHLIKTRGQQVTLRCSPKSGHDTVSWYQQALGQGPQFIFQYYEEEERQRGNFPDRFSGHQFPNYSSELNVNALLLGDSALYLCASSYYNEQFFGPGTRLTVL.

There are a few counts of this clone. V usage is TRBV25-1 and J usage is TRBJ1-2, with TRBD1 as a possible D gene (6 bases). V dropped 4 bases and J dropped 11 bases, with 11 bases sitting between them. Germline values: CDR1 MGHDK, CDR2 SYGVNS. CDR3 size: 11 residues. This CDR3 reads CASSVWTEYTF. The DNA of the CDR3 is TGTGCCAGCAGTGTATGGACAGAGTACACCTTC.

The V call is TRBV11-2, the J call TRBJ1-1; perhaps TRBD1 as D (6 bases). This CDR3 comprises 15 residues. V was clipped by 1 base and J by 1 base, with 10 bases between them. Germline values: CDR1 SGHAT, CDR2 FQNNGV. The CDR3 loop reads CASSLVSTGNTEAFF. The CDR3 bases are TGTGCCAGCAGCTTAGTTTCGACAGGGAACACTGAAGCTTTCTTT. The full variable domain, completed using reference TRBV11-2 and TRBJ1-1, is EAGVAQSPRYKIIEKRQSVAFWCNPISGHATLYWYQQILGQGPKLLIQFQNNGVVDDSQLPKDRFSAERLKGVDSTLKIQPAKLEDSAVYLCASSLVSTGNTEAFFGQGTRLTVV.

J is TRBJ2-1 and V is TRBV5-1, with TRBD1 matching over 11 bases. Unmatched junction bases numbered 6, after V lost 0 bases and J lost 7 bases. From germline, CDR1 is SGHRS and CDR2 YFSETQ. CDR3 length equals 16 residues. Here the CDR3 reads CASSLDTGTGGNEQFF. As DNA, the CDR3 is TGCGCCAGCAGCTTGGACACCGGGACAGGGGGTAATGAGCAGTTCTTC.

The gene calls are TRBV19 and TRBJ1-3; possible D gene TRBD1, 5 bases. Germline V gene lookup returns CDR1 LNHDA and CDR2 SQIVND (reference sequence). Trimming stripped 11 bases from V and 3 bases from J, with 17 bases between. CDR3 size: 14 residues. CDR3 loop: CASGGGTNGNTIYF. The CDR3 DNA sequence: TGTGCCTCAGGTGGGGGGACGAATGGAAACACCATATATTTT.

The sample holds one count of this clone. CDR3 nucleotides: TGTGCCAGCAGCCCGCGGGAGGAGCGGGGGGGCCAGGGGGATGAGCAGTTCTTC. Its protein is CASSPREERGGQGDEQFF. The rearrangement joins TRBV5-5 to TRBJ2-1, with 10 bases aligning to TRBD2. Trimming cost V 4 bases and J 8 bases; bases outside gene matches: 18. The CDR3 runs 18 residues. The germline V gene has CDR1 SGHKS and CDR2 YYEKEE (reference sequence). The full variable domain, completed using reference TRBV5-5 and TRBJ2-1, is DAGVTQSPTHLIKTRGQQVTLRCSPISGHKSVSWYQQVLGQGPQFIFQYYEKEERGRGNFPDRFSARQFPNYSSELNVNALLLGDSALYLCASSPREERGGQGDEQFFGPGTRLTVL.